This passage covers 3 T cell receptor beta chains from one sample sequenced in a study of regulatory T cells in long-lasting Graves disease. Through Arm-PCR of CDR3 regions and iRepertoire HTBI primers, TCR beta libraries were built. MiXCR was run by TCRdb on the multiplex PCR reads, yielding one entry per CDR3 protein. The sample lists 650,000 to 850,000 distinct CDR3 sequences; about 32% were seen once. The time point is: persistent/refractory GD, antithyroid drugs over 5 years with positive TRAb. PBMC RNA served as the TCR library source. The specimen was peripheral blood mononuclear cells (PBMCs), collected when the disease was refractory, from a patient treated with antithyroid drugs. The receptor set was obtained from a female donor with Graves disease.

This clonotype was seen only once. One base away lies a much larger clone, so this may be a sequencing read error. The V call is TRBV2, the J call TRBJ2-7, with unresolved D. The germline V gene has CDR1 SNHLY and CDR2 FYNNEI. CDR3 length equals 15 residues. The DNA for the CDR3 is TGTGCCAGCAGTGACTGGACCTTCGAATCCTACGAGCAGCACTTC. Its translation is CASSDWTFESYEQHF.

The V gene is TRBV2, the J gene TRBJ1-1; D is unclear. The V end lost 11 bases, the J end lost 3 bases, and 16 bases lay between the germline ends. The CDR3 length is 13 residues. Per germline, CDR1 SNHLY and CDR2 FYNNEI. CDR3 sequence reads: CAGLLRWDTEAFF. The CDR3 DNA reads TGTGCCGGCCTACTAAGATGGGACACTGAAGCTTTCTTT.

The J gene is TRBJ1-4, the V gene TRBV5-4; 8 nucleotides match TRBD1. Germline V gene lookup returns CDR1 SGHNT and CDR2 YYREEE (reference sequence). Trimming cost V 1 base and J 5 bases; bases outside gene matches: 4. The CDR3 runs to 15 residues. In nucleotides, the CDR3 is TGTGCCAGCAGCTTGCTGACAGGGGAGAATGAAAAACTGTTTTTT. Amino acid sequence: CASSLLTGENEKLFF.